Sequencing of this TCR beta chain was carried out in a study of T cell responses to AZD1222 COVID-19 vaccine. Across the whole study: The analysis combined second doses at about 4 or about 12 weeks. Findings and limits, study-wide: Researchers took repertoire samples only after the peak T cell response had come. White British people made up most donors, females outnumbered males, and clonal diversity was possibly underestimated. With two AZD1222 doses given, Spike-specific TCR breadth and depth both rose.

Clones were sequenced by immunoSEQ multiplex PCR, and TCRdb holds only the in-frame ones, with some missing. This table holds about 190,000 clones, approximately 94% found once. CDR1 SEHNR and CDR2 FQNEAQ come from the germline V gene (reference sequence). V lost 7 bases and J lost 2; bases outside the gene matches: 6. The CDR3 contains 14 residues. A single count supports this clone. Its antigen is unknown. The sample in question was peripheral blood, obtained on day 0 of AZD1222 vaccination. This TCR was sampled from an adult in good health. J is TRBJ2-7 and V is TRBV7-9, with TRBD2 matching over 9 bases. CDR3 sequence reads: CASTRGLAPYEQYF. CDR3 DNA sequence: TGTGCCAGCACCCGGGGACTAGCACCCTACGAGCAGTACTTC. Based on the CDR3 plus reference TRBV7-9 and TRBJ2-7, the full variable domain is DTGVSQNPRHKITKRGQNVTFRCDPISEHNRLYWYRQTLGQGPEFLTYFQNEAQLEKSRLLSDRFSAERPKGSFSTLEIQRTEQGDSAMYLCASTRGLAPYEQYFGPGTRLTVT.